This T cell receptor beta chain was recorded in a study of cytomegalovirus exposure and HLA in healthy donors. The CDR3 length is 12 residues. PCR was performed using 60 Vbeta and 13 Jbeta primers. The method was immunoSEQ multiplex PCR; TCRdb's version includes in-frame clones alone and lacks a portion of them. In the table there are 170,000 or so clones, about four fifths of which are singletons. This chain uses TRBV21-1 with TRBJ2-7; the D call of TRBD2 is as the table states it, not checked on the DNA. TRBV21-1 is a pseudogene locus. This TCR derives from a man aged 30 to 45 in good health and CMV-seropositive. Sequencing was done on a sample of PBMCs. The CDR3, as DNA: TGTGCCAGCAGCAAAGGAGGCTACGAGCAGTACTTC. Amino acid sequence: CASSKGGYEQYF.